These T cell receptor beta chains were read from a single sample in a study of monozygotic twins with inflammatory bowel disease. From its re-call of the 5' RACE reads, TCRdb lists each CDR3 protein once, without DNA. The listing contains more than 75,000 distinct CDR3 sequences. Input material: blood. The receptors shown here come from a human donor with ulcerative colitis or Crohn's disease, or a healthy co-twin of an affected twin (not recorded which). Both conserved end residues are part of each CDR3. Fields, in order: J gene, V gene, CDR3 protein.

j_gene: TRBJ1-2
v_gene: TRBV2
CDR3aa: CASKQNSNYGYTF

j_gene: TRBJ2-5
v_gene: TRBV19
CDR3aa: CASSAQTGIQETQYF

j_gene: TRBJ2-3
v_gene: TRBV6-4
CDR3aa: CASSLSSGGAADTQYF

j_gene: TRBJ2-1
v_gene: TRBV15
CDR3aa: CATSKRRADNEQFF

j_gene: TRBJ2-2
v_gene: TRBV5-1
CDR3aa: CASRDFGTTNTGELFF

j_gene: TRBJ2-2
v_gene: TRBV19
CDR3aa: CASRRQGDTGELFF

j_gene: TRBJ1-1
v_gene: TRBV6-4
CDR3aa: CASSEDGWINTEAFF

j_gene: TRBJ2-7
v_gene: TRBV4-1
CDR3aa: CASSQEPPGNYEQYF

j_gene: TRBJ1-1
v_gene: TRBV5-1
CDR3aa: CASRYVGGEDTEAFF

j_gene: TRBJ1-1
v_gene: TRBV7-8
CDR3aa: CASSHPGTANTEAFF

j_gene: TRBJ1-5
v_gene: TRBV5-1
CDR3aa: CASSLEAGRQPQHF

j_gene: TRBJ1-3
v_gene: TRBV24-1
CDR3aa: CATSVGPGNTIYF

j_gene: TRBJ1-2
v_gene: TRBV5-5
CDR3aa: CASSLLESNYGYTF

j_gene: TRBJ1-2
v_gene: TRBV4-1
CDR3aa: CASSQIAVFGTYGYTF

j_gene: TRBJ1-2
v_gene: TRBV7-2
CDR3aa: CPSSSMGGGNYGYTF

j_gene: TRBJ1-1
v_gene: TRBV4-1
CDR3aa: CASSQATDRVGGGVEAFF

j_gene: TRBJ1-1
v_gene: TRBV12-3/TRBV12-4
CDR3aa: CASSFGVGTEAFF